The subject of this entry is one T cell receptor beta chain. Under the authors' procedure: The assay estimated nucleated cells by amplifying reference gene primers. TCRdb's table, derived via immunoSEQ multiplex PCR, lists solely in-frame clones and lacks some. V and J calls and clone size are copied from that table; D and trimming were computed from the DNA. The sample yields about 25,000 clones, around 87% seen once. The trim removed 5 bases at V and 6 bases at J, leaving 2 bases unmatched. The CDR3 runs 12 residues. Germline values: CDR1 SGHTA, CDR2 FQGNSA. This record comes from a study of blood T cell repertoires in COVID-19. Study details: Researchers got acute and convalescent COVID-19 samples from the United States, Italy and Spain. The cDNA or gDNA used as material had been derived from T cells, B-cell-depleted T cells, or PBMCs.

The chain is built from TRBV7-2 and TRBJ2-7; 9 bases fit TRBD1. The receptor was isolated from a middle-aged man with active COVID-19. Material for sequencing was peripheral blood. For the CDR3, the DNA is TGTGCCAGCAGCCGGGGACAGGGCGAGCAGTACGTC. This translates into CASSRGQGEQYV.